This TCR beta chain was found in a study of T-cell memory formation after mild COVID-19. Study at large: Clustering of TCRs was largely donor specific.

Germline trimming cut 4 bases from V and 4 bases from J; bases unmatched to any gene: 3. CDR1 is DFQATT, CDR2 SNEGSKA, per germline (reference sequence). The CDR3 covers 13 residues. One entry per CDR3 protein, called by TCRdb with MiXCR from the 5' RACE reads. The sample records about 250,000 distinct CDR3 sequences, 15% being singletons. This clonotype was obtained from an adult woman who had mild COVID-19 (a few samples of this study predate the infection). Cell type and time point are not known. The chain is built from TRBV20-1 and TRBJ2-1; 8 nucleotides align to TRBD2. Material: PBMCs or a T cell subset sorted from them (not recorded which). CDR3 nucleotide sequence: TGCAGTGCTACCGGGACTAGGTACAATGAGCAGTTCTTC. Its translation: CSATGTRYNEQFF.